This T cell receptor (beta chain) was captured in a study of long-term antiretroviral therapy in people with HIV. The V gene lost 0 bases and the J gene lost 9 bases, with 10 bases spanning the gap. Germline-derived CDR1 and CDR2 are SGHTS and YDEGEE. The CDR3 is 13 residues long. Remarks on this clone: Its matching antigen is unknown.

Survey-level resolution applied to immunoSEQ assay v3.0. The study targeted 40,000-50,000 T-cell genomes per sample in sequencing. Clones were sequenced by immunoSEQ multiplex PCR, and TCRdb holds only the in-frame ones, with some missing. This table holds under 30,000 clones, over 85% found once. Study observations and caveats: An increase in diversity followed ART, yet levels stayed below transplant donor controls. Missing from the dataset were any data on ART adherence, viral resistance or therapy changes.

Here the sequenced sample was unsorted PBMCs, taken about 4.9 years after starting antiretroviral therapy. V gene TRBV5-8 combines with J gene TRBJ2-1; D might be TRBD1 (5 bases). The source of this sequence is a woman in her fifties or sixties with HIV. DNA of the CDR3: TGTGCCAGCAGCTTGGTGGCCACAGGTGAGCAGTTCTTC. Its protein is CASSLVATGEQFF.